This T cell receptor beta chain was sequenced in a study of T cell repertoires in cytomegalovirus infection. Study-level background: Alongside well-studied HLA-B-restricted CMV epitopes, recently identified HLA-C-restricted CMV epitopes were also used. From public TCR beta signatures came an indication of both CMV infection and matching HLA type. General study points: There were carriers of CMV plus the relevant HLA, and cumulative public TCR beta family frequency identified them. What dominated the ex vivo response were HLA-C-restricted CMV-specific TCR beta clonotypes.

One entry per CDR3 protein, called by TCRdb with MiXCR from the reads. The data hold some 130,000 distinct CDR3 sequences, with roughly 32% observed a single time. Germline-derived CDR1 and CDR2 are SEHNR and FQNEAQ (reference sequence). The CDR3 totals 13 residues. Between the trimmed V and J ends, which lost 7 bases and 7 bases, there was a span of 11 bases. With respect to this clonotype: The antigen is not known.

The receptor was isolated from a human donor in good health (CMV status not recorded). Some clones in this sample may be carry-over from other donors' samples. This specimen was CD8+ T cells from cultured PBMCs, taken from culture after CMV antigen stimulation. The rearrangement links TRBV7-9 to TRBJ1-6; TRBD1 might be the D (5 bases). CDR3 nucleotide sequence: TGTGCCAGCATCCCGACAGCAAATTCACCCCTCCACTTT. Translation gives CASIPTANSPLHF.